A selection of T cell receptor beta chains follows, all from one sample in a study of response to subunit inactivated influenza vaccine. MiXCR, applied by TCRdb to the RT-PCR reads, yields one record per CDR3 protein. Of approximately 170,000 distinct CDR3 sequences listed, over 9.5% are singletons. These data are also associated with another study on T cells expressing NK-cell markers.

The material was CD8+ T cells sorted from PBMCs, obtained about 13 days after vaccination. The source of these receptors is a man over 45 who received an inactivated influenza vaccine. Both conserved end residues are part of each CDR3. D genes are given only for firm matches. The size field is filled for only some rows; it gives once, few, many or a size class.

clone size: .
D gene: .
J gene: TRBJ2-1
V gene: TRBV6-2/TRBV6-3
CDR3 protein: CASSYVPLNEQFF
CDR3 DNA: TGTGCCAGCAGTTACGTTCCCCTCAATGAGCAGTTCTTC

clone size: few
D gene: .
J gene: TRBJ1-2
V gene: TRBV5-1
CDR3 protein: CASSLAAKDGYTF
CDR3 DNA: TGCGCCAGCAGCTTGGCTGCTAAGGATGGCTACACCTTC

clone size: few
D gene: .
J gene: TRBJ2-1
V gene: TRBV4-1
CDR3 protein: CASSQDPAGYNEQFF
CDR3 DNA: TGCGCCAGCAGCCAAGATCCGGCGGGTTACAATGAGCAGTTCTTC

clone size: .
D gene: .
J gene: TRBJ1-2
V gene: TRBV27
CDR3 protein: CASSLSWTSGVNYGYTF
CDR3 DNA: TGTGCCAGCAGTTTGTCTTGGACCTCGGGGGTTAACTATGGCTACACCTTC

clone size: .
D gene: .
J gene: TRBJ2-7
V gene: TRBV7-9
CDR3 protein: CASTPSPVYEQYF
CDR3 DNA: TGTGCCAGCACCCCTTCCCCAGTCTACGAGCAGTACTTC

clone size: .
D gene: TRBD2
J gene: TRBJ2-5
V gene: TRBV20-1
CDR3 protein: CSARDLEGGPEETQYF
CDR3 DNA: TGCAGTGCTAGAGATCTTGAGGGAGGGCCGGAAGAGACCCAGTACTTC

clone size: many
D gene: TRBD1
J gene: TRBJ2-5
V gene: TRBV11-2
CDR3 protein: CASSLGRGQETQYF
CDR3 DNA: TGTGCCAGCAGCTTAGGCAGGGGGCAAGAGACCCAGTACTTC

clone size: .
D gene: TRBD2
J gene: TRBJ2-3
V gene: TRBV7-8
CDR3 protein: CASSLTSGRFLPSTDTQYF
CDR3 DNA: TGTGCCAGCAGCTTAACTAGCGGGAGGTTTCTACCTAGCACAGATACGCAGTATTTT

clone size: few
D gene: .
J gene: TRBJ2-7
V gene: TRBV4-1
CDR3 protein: CASSNRDGLYEQYF
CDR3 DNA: TGCGCCAGCAGCAACCGGGACGGACTATACGAGCAGTACTTC

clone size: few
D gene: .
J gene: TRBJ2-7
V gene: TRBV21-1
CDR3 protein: CASSRYWAEQYF
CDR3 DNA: TGTGCCAGCAGCCGATACTGGGCCGAGCAGTACTTC

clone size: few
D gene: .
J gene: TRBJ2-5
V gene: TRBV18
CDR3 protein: CASSPLQGWAQETQYF
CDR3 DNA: TGTGCCAGCTCACCACTACAGGGTTGGGCCCAAGAGACCCAGTACTTC

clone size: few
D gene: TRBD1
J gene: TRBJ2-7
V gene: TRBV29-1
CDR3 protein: CSVGATGNSYEQYF
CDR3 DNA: TGCAGCGTTGGGGCGACAGGGAACTCCTACGAGCAGTACTTC

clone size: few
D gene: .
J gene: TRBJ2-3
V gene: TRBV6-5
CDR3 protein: CASSYFRGTQYF
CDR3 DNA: TGTGCCAGCAGTTATTTCCGGGGTACGCAGTATTTT

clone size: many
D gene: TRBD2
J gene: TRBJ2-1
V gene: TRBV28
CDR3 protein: CASSLWLAGDNEQFF
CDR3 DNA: TGTGCCAGCAGTTTATGGCTAGCGGGGGACAATGAGCAGTTCTTC

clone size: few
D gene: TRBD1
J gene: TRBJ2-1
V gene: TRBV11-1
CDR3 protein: CASSSPRTGTGDSYNEQFF
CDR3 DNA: TGTGCCAGCAGCTCCCCTCGCACCGGGACAGGGGATTCCTACAATGAGCAGTTCTTC

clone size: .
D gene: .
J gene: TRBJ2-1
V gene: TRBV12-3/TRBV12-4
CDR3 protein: CASSPLGEQFF
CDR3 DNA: TGTGCCAGCAGCCCCTTAGGTGAGCAGTTCTTC

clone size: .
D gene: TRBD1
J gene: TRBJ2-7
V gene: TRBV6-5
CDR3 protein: CASSYTGTAEQYF
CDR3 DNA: TGTGCCAGCAGTTACACCGGGACAGCCGAGCAGTACTTC

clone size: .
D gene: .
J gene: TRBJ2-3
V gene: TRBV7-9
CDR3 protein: CASSLAGLSGTDTQYF
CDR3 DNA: TGTGCCAGCAGCTTAGCGGGACTCTCAGGCACAGATACGCAGTATTTT

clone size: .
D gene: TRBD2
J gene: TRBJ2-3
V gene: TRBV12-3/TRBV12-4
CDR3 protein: CASSSPGLAGGTDTQYF
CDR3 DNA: TGTGCCAGCAGTTCTCCGGGACTAGCGGGGGGCACAGATACGCAGTATTTT

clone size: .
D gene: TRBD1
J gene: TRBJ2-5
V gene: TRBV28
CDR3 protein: CASSLRQGVGETQYF
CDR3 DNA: TGTGCCAGCAGTTTACGGCAGGGGGTCGGAGAGACCCAGTACTTC

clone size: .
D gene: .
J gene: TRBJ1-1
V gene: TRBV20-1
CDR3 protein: CSATRVAEAFF
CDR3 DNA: TGCAGTGCGACAAGGGTGGCTGAAGCTTTCTTT

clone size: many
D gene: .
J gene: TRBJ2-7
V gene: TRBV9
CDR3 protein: CASSGGNEQYF
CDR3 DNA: TGTGCCAGCAGCGGGGGTAACGAGCAGTACTTC

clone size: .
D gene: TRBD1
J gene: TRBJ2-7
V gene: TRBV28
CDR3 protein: CASSTGTAHEQYF
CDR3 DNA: TGTGCCAGCAGCACCGGGACAGCGCACGAGCAGTACTTC

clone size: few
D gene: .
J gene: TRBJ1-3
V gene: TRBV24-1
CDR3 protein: CATSDDGTAIRKHPIYF
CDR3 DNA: TGTGCCACCAGTGATGATGGGACGGCTATTCGGAAACACCCCATATATTTT

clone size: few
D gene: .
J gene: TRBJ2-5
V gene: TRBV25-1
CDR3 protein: CASSESLWETQYF
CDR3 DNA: TGTGCCAGCAGTGAATCCCTATGGGAGACCCAGTACTTC

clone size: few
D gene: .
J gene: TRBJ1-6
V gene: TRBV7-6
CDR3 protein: CASSLVPLLDDSPLHF
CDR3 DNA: TGTGCCAGCAGCTTAGTGCCCCTTTTGGACGATTCACCCCTCCACTTT

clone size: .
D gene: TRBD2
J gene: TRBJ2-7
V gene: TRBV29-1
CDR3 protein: CSVIGFSGTSETYEQYF
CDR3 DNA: TGCAGCGTTATCGGCTTTTCCGGGACTAGCGAAACCTACGAGCAGTACTTC

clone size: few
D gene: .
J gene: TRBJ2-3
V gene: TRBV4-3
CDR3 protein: CASSHGSRTDTQYF
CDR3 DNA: TGCGCCAGCAGCCACGGATCTAGAACAGATACGCAGTATTTT

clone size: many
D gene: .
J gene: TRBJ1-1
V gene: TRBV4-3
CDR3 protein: CASSQGPPGQNTEAFF
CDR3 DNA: TGCGCCAGCAGCCAAGGTCCACCGGGACAGAACACTGAAGCTTTCTTT

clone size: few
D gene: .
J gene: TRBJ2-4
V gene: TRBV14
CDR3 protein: CASSRTGHTLKNIQYF
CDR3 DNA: TGTGCCAGCAGCCGTACAGGTCATACCCTCAAAAACATTCAGTACTTC

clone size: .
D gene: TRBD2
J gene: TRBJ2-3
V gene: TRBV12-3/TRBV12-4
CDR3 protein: CASRWTSGGFYSSTDTQYF
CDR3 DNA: TGTGCCAGCAGGTGGACTAGCGGGGGGTTCTATTCAAGCACAGATACGCAGTATTTT

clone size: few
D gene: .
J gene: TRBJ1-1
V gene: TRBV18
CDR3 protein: CASSPTEGYLNTEAFF
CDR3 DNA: TGTGCCAGCTCACCGACAGAGGGCTACCTAAACACTGAAGCTTTCTTT